This TCR beta chain is drawn from a study of T cells after yellow fever vaccination. Whole-study findings and limits: Abundant clonotypes from the bulk population could have been carried over as contaminants into FACS-sorted repertoires. The booster response re-showed most primary clones: more than 95% CD4, approximately 86% CD8.

TCRdb reanalysed the 5' RACE reads using MiXCR and keeps one entry per CDR3 protein. The sample consists of roughly 500,000 distinct CDR3 sequences, about 19% of them appearing once. This CDR3 region has 20 residues. This clonotype was seen only a few times. Its antigen is still unknown. The V gene is TRBV21-1, the J gene TRBJ2-7; TRBD2 reflects the table's D call only, with no check against the DNA. TRBV21-1 is annotated as a pseudogene. The sequence came from a man aged 30 to 45 who received the YFV17D yellow fever vaccine. The sequencing used PBMCs, collected 15 days after the yellow fever booster vaccination. This CDR3 reads CASSKCKGLVAQEVSYEQYF. For the CDR3, the DNA is TGTGCCAGCAGCAAATGTAAGGGCCTGGTGGCACAGGAGGTCTCCTACGAGCAGTACTTC.